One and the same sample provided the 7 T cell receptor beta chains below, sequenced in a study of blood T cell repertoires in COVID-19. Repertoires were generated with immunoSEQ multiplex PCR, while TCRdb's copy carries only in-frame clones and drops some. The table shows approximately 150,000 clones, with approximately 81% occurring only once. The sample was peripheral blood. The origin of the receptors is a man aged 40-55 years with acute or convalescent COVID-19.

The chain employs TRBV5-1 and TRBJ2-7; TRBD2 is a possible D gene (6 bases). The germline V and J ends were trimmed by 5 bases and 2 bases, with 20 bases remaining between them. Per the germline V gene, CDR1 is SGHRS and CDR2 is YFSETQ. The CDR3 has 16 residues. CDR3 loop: CASSFLVGTSPYEQYF. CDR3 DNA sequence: TGCGCCAGCAGTTTTCTGGTGGGGACTTCCCCCTACGAGCAGTACTTC.

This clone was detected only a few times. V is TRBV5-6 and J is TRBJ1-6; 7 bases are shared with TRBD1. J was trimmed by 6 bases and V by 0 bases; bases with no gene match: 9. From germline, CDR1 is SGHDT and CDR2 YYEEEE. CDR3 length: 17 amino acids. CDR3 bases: TGTGCCAGCAGCTTGGTTGAGTCAGGGGGGATTAATTCACCCCTCCACTTT. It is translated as CASSLVESGGINSPLHF.

The CDR3 DNA is TGTGCCAGCAGTGCGGCAGGTGGAAACACCATATATTTT. This encodes CASSAAGGNTIYF. The chain employs TRBV25-1 and TRBJ1-3; D gene uncertain. The germline CDR1 and CDR2 sequences are MGHDK and SYGVNS. Trimming cost V 4 bases and J 3 bases, with 7 bases left between them. There are 13 residues in the CDR3.

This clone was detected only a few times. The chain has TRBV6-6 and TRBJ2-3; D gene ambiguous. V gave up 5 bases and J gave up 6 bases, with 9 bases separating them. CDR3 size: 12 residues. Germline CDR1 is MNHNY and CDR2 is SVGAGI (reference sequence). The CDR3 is CASSPTRDTQYF. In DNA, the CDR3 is TGTGCCAGCAGTCCCACCAGGGATACGCAGTATTTT.

The CDR3, as DNA: TGTGCCAGCAGTAGTTTCTCAGGATTCAACACTGAAGCTTTCTTT. It yields the protein CASSSFSGFNTEAFF. The rearrangement joins TRBV25-1 to TRBJ1-1; D is undetermined. The V gene's germline CDR1 is MGHDK and CDR2 SYGVNS. The CDR3 covers 15 residues. Deletions cut 5 bases from V and 2 bases from J, with 15 bases between.

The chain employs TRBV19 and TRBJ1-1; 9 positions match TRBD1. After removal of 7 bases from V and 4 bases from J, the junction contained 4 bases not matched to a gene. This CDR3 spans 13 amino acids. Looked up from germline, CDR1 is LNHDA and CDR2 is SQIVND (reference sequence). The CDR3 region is CASKDRGSTEAFF. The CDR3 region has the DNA TGTGCCAGTAAGGACAGGGGCAGCACTGAAGCTTTCTTT.

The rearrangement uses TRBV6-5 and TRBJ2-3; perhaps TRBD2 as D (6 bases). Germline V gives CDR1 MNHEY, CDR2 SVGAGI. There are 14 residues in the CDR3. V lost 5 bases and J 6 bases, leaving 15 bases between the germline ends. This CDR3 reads CASSPRDLLDTQYF. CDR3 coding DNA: TGTGCCAGCAGTCCCCGGGACTTGCTGGATACGCAGTATTTT.